These 27 T cell receptor beta chains were all obtained from the same sample, sequenced in a study of regulatory T cells in long-lasting Graves disease (dated by TCRdb to the early 2020s). Library preparation was by multiplex PCR. Sequenced using an Illumina HiSeq 4000. iRepertoire HTBI primers and Arm-PCR amplification of CDR3 regions were used to construct TCR beta libraries. TCRdb passed the public sequencing reads through fastp at Q25 and MiXCR, retaining productive beta sequences. Rows merge per CDR3 protein into single entries with the most common DNA and genes. This sample comprises 300,000 to 500,000 distinct CDR3 sequences, less than 25% of them detected only once. The ten top clones hold 20% of the sample. The sample's time point label is to be understood as: persistent/refractory GD, antithyroid drugs over 5 years with positive TRAb. For both TCR sequencing and RNA sequencing, RNA was extracted from PBMCs in TRIzol.

Source: peripheral blood mononuclear cells (PBMCs), taken when the disease was refractory, from a patient treated with antithyroid drugs. These receptors all stem from a female donor with Graves disease.

This clonotype was counted between two and nine times. This chain connects TRBV10-2 to TRBJ2-5, with D unclear. V was cut by 6 bases and J by 5 bases, with 10 bases left in between. The CDR3 contains 12 residues. Germline loops: CDR1 WSHSY, CDR2 SAAADI. CDR3 in DNA: TGCGCCAGCAGCGCAAAGGGCGAGACCCAGTACTTC. Translating gives CASSAKGETQYF.

This clonotype has a handful of counts. Just one base apart from a much larger clone, this may be a read error. The CDR3 does not close with the conserved phenylalanine or tryptophan, likely indicating a read error. This sequence joins TRBV12-3 or TRBV12-4 and TRBJ1-2, with TRBD1 matching over 9 bases. V dropped 4 bases and J dropped 6; count of bases not matched to a gene: 6. The CDR3 contains 14 residues. The CDR3 sequence: CASSSTWTGDGYTL. Written as DNA, the CDR3 is TGTGCCAGCAGTTCGACCTGGACAGGGGATGGCTACACCTTA.

The V and J genes are TRBV28 and TRBJ2-1; 8 bases fit TRBD2. The CDR3 runs to 15 residues. Losses at the gene ends were 7 bases for V and 9 bases for J; bases not matched to a gene: 14. CDR1 and CDR2 from the germline V gene are MDHEN and SYDVKM. The CDR3 coding sequence is TGTGCCAGCAACTATTTAGGGCGGGAGGACGGTGAGCAGTTCTTC. This codes for CASNYLGREDGEQFF.

This clonotype has at least ten counts. The chain carries TRBV2 and TRBJ1-4; no clear D. V was clipped by 2 bases and J by 6 bases, with 4 bases between them. CDR3 length equals 12 residues. CDR1 is SNHLY, CDR2 FYNNEI, per germline. The CDR3 here is CASSEIDEKLFF. For the CDR3, the DNA is TGTGCCAGCAGTGAAATAGATGAAAAACTGTTTTTT. Together with reference TRBV2 and TRBJ1-4, the CDR3 gives the full variable domain: EPEVTQTPSHQVTQMGQEVILRCVPISNHLYFYWYRQILGQKVEFLVSFYNNEISEKSEIFDDQFSVERPDGSNFTLKIRSTKLEDSAMYFCASSEIDEKLFFGSGTQLSVL.

In this sample, this clonotype turned up a few times. The genes are TRBV7-9 and TRBJ1-2, with D possibly matching TRBD1 (5 bases). The CDR3 covers 16 residues. Trimming took off 4 bases at V and 8 bases at J, with 23 bases between the two ends. CDR1 and CDR2 from the germline V gene are SEHNR and FQNEAQ (reference sequence). CDR3 amino acids: CASSSPFGALFGGYTF. The CDR3 coding sequence is TGTGCCAGCAGCTCCCCTTTTGGGGCTCTGTTCGGAGGCTACACCTTC.

This clonotype occurred a few times. V gene TRBV29-1 combines with J gene TRBJ2-7; 7 bases are a match to TRBD2. V lost 5 bases, J lost 5 bases, and 12 bases stayed unmatched. The CDR3 runs 14 residues. The germline V gene encodes CDR1 SQVTM and CDR2 ANQGSEA. CDR3 in amino acids: CSVSGGSLGDEQYF. The CDR3, as DNA: TGCAGCGTTTCGGGAGGCTCACTAGGTGACGAGCAGTACTTC.

This clonotype was observed many times. This chain uses TRBV2 with TRBJ2-7; 10 positions agree with TRBD2. Germline V gene lookup returns CDR1 SNHLY and CDR2 FYNNEI. Losses at the gene ends were 5 bases for V and 5 bases for J; bases not matched to a gene: 18. The CDR3 runs 18 residues. CDR3 residues: CASSPSALTSGIDDEQYF. The CDR3 nucleotides read TGTGCCAGCAGTCCCTCCGCTCTTACTAGCGGGATTGACGACGAGCAGTACTTC.

The chain links TRBV18 to TRBJ1-2, with TRBD1 identical over 12 bases. The V gene end was trimmed by 4 bases and the J gene end by 2 bases; junction bases not matched to a gene: 5. This CDR3 comprises 16 residues. Germline V gene sequence: CDR1 KGHSH, CDR2 LQKENI. For the CDR3, the DNA is TGTGCCAGCTCACGAGGGACAGGGGGCGCCAACTATGGCTACACCTTC. It specifies CASSRGTGGANYGYTF.

The chain uses TRBV9 and TRBJ2-5; no definite D call. Deletions cut 1 base from V and 0 bases from J, with 10 bases between. From germline, CDR1 is SGDLS and CDR2 YYNGEE. The CDR3 loop spans 15 amino acids. The CDR3: CASSVSGTNQETQYF. The CDR3 nucleotides read TGTGCCAGCAGCGTAAGTGGTACTAACCAAGAGACCCAGTACTTC. Filled out from reference TRBV9 and TRBJ2-5, the complete variable domain reads DSGVTQTPKHLITATGQRVTLRCSPRSGDLSVYWYQQSLDQGLQFLIQYYNGEERAKGNILERFSAQQFPDLHSELNLSSLELGDSALYFCASSVSGTNQETQYFGPGTRLLVL.

Many counts were recorded for this clonotype. The chain has TRBV11-2 and TRBJ1-5; TRBD1 matches at 7 bases. CDR1 SGHAT and CDR2 FQNNGV come from the germline V gene. CDR3 length equals 16 residues. V was pared by 1 base and J by 2 bases, with 5 bases of the junction left unmatched. The CDR3 loop is CASSLGTGAGNQPQHF. CDR3 DNA sequence: TGTGCCAGCAGCTTAGGAACAGGGGCCGGCAATCAGCCCCAGCATTTT.

The chain couples TRBV18 to TRBJ1-1; perhaps TRBD1 as D (5 bases). CDR1 and CDR2 (germline): KGHSH, LQKENI. This CDR3 is built from 15 residues. The germline V and J ends were trimmed by 3 bases and 1 base, with 12 bases remaining between them. CDR3 coding DNA: TGTGCCAGCTCACCCAGGGACTTACCGAACACTGAAGCTTTCTTT. This gives the protein CASSPRDLPNTEAFF. Full variable domain (remainder filled in from reference TRBV18 and TRBJ1-1): NAGVMQNPRHLVRRRGQEARLRCSPMKGHSHVYWYRQLPEEGLKFMVYLQKENIIDESGMPKERFSAEFPKEGPSILRIQQVVRGDSAAYFCASSPRDLPNTEAFFGQGTRLTVV.

The rearrangement uses TRBV19 and TRBJ2-7; unclear D gene. The CDR3 spans 13 residues. Germline assignment: CDR1 LNHDA and CDR2 SQIVND (reference sequence). With 5 bases removed from V and 2 bases from J, the gap between germline ends came to 10 bases. The CDR3 DNA follows: TGTGCCAGTAGTCCCGCGAGCACCTACGAGCAGTACTTC. This sequence encodes CASSPASTYEQYF. The full variable domain, rest sourced from reference TRBV19 and TRBJ2-7, is DGGITQSPKYLFRKEGQNVTLSCEQNLNHDAMYWYRQDPGQGLRLIYYSQIVNDFQKGDIAEGYSVSREKKESFPLTVTSAQKNPTAFYLCASSPASTYEQYFGPGTRLTVT.

For this clonotype: A much larger clone sits a single nucleotide away, making a read error possible. This sequence joins TRBV28 and TRBJ1-2; TRBD1 matches 9 bases. Trimming took 5 bases from V and 12 from J; bases not matched to a gene: 10. The CDR3 spans 13 residues. The germline V gene has CDR1 MDHEN and CDR2 SYDVKM. CDR3 DNA: TGTGCCAGCAGTCGGACAGGGGCGGTGGGCCACACCTTC. Translation gives CASSRTGAVGHTF.

This clonotype was counted ten times or more. The V call is TRBV6-2 or TRBV6-3, the J call TRBJ1-1, with a possible D match to TRBD1 (5 bases). The CDR3 is made up of 14 amino acids. Trimming shortened V by 5 bases and J by 4 bases, and 14 bases separated the two germline ends. The germline V gene has CDR1 MNHEY and CDR2 SVGEGT. The CDR3 reads CASSDRDQPTEAFF. DNA of the CDR3: TGTGCCAGCAGTGACCGGGACCAACCCACTGAAGCTTTCTTT.

V usage is TRBV5-1 and J usage is TRBJ2-7; D may be TRBD1 or TRBD2 (6 bases each). Germline CDR1 reads SGHRS; CDR2 reads YFSETQ. Trimming shortened V by 4 bases and J by 3 bases, and 17 bases separated the two germline ends. The CDR3 sequence is 15 residues long. This CDR3 is CASSPRGRGGYEQYF. The CDR3 DNA is TGCGCCAGCAGCCCCCGCGGCAGGGGAGGCTACGAGCAGTACTTC. Full variable domain (remainder filled in from reference TRBV5-1 and TRBJ2-7): KAGVTQTPRYLIKTRGQQVTLSCSPISGHRSVSWYQQTPGQGLQFLFEYFSETQRNKGNFPGRFSGRQFSNSRSEMNVSTLELGDSALYLCASSPRGRGGYEQYFGPGTRLTVT.

This clonotype was found many times. The chain has TRBV28 and TRBJ1-5; D is ambiguous. There are 16 residues in the CDR3. CDR1 and CDR2 from the germline V gene are MDHEN and SYDVKM. V lost 3 bases, J lost 0 bases, and 12 bases lay in between. The CDR3 region is CASSFKTFRSNQPQHF. In nucleotides, the CDR3 is TGTGCCAGCAGTTTTAAGACTTTTCGTAGCAATCAGCCCCAGCATTTT.

This clonotype was observed at least ten times. The genes are TRBV30 and TRBJ1-4; possibly TRBD1 for D (6 bases). The length of the CDR3 is 13 residues. The germline gives CDR1 GTSNPN, CDR2 SVGIG (reference sequence). The V end was cut by 3 bases, the J end by 5 bases, with 10 bases between. CDR3 loop: CAWRDSFNEKLFF. CDR3 coding DNA: TGTGCCTGGAGGGACAGCTTCAATGAAAAACTGTTTTTT.

This chain joins TRBV7-3 and TRBJ2-2; no reliable D call. Trimming cost V 1 base and J 6 bases, with 12 bases left between them. CDR3 length: 15 residues. Germline V gene sequence: CDR1 SGHTA, CDR2 FQGTGA. CDR3 sequence: CASSLSNLGSGELFF. CDR3 nucleotides: TGTGCCAGCAGCTTAAGCAATCTAGGGTCCGGGGAGCTGTTTTTT.

The genes are TRBV20-1 and TRBJ2-7; D gene uncertain. Germline loops: CDR1 DFQATT, CDR2 SNEGSKA (reference sequence). The CDR3 is made up of 13 amino acids. V gave up 6 bases and J gave up 0 bases, with 12 bases separating them. The CDR3 loop reads CSATLESSYEQYF. The CDR3 bases are TGCAGTGCAACGTTGGAAAGCTCCTACGAGCAGTACTTC.

The rearrangement links TRBV5-1 to TRBJ2-7; 8 bases match TRBD1. CDR1 and CDR2 from the germline V gene are SGHRS and YFSETQ. With V trimmed by 3 bases and J by 7 bases, 9 bases remained unmatched. There are 14 residues in the CDR3. For the CDR3, the DNA is TGCGCCAGCAGCTCCTTGGACAGGGCGGGGGAGCAGTACTTC. This gives the protein CASSSLDRAGEQYF.

This clonotype was seen many times. The V call is TRBV18, the J call TRBJ2-7; maybe TRBD1 (6 bases). The CDR3 contains 13 residues. Deletions cut 5 bases from V and 5 bases from J, with 13 bases between. CDR1 is KGHSH, CDR2 LQKENI, per germline. The CDR3 region is CASSNRDYNEQYF. In DNA form, the CDR3 reads TGTGCCAGCTCAAACAGGGATTATAACGAGCAGTACTTC.

This clonotype has at least ten counts. The chain couples TRBV6-1 to TRBJ1-1; the D gene is possibly TRBD1 (6 bases). The CDR3 runs to 13 residues. V lost 8 bases to trimming and J lost 4 bases, with 14 bases between them. Germline CDR1 MNHNS, CDR2 SASEGT. CDR3 DNA sequence: TGTGCCAGCTCATTGACAGGCTCCACTGAAGCTTTCTTT. Its protein is CASSLTGSTEAFF.

Only a few counts were recorded for this clonotype. The V gene is TRBV2, the J gene TRBJ2-5, with 7 bases fitting TRBD2. CDR3 length equals 15 residues. The junction had 10 bases not matched to a gene; V was cut back by 8 bases and J by 1 base. Germline loops: CDR1 SNHLY, CDR2 FYNNEI. The CDR3 nucleotides are TGTGCCAGCGTGGGGCTAGCGGCAGGCCAAGAGACCCAGTACTTC. Protein sequence: CASVGLAAGQETQYF.

This clonotype was observed many times. The chain recombines TRBV6-1 with TRBJ1-1; D gene ambiguous. Trimming pared 2 bases from V and 2 bases from J, leaving 0 bases between. Germline CDR1 and CDR2: MNHNS and SASEGT. This CDR3 spans 11 amino acids. The CDR3 reads CASSENTEAFF. The CDR3 nucleotides are TGTGCCAGCAGTGAAAACACTGAAGCTTTCTTT.

This clonotype was detected ten times or more. The CDR3 spells CASSSPGLAGKETQYF. CDR3 DNA: TGTGCCAGCAGCTCCCCGGGACTAGCGGGTAAAGAGACCCAGTACTTC. This rearrangement joins TRBV7-2 to TRBJ2-5; 12 nucleotides line up with TRBD2. CDR3 length: 16 amino acids. After removal of 4 bases from V and 3 bases from J, the junction contained 6 bases not matched to a gene. The germline gives CDR1 SGHTA, CDR2 FQGNSA.

In this sample, this clonotype turned up many times. The chain uses TRBV28 and TRBJ1-5; D might be TRBD1 (5 bases). Trimming took 5 bases from V and 2 from J, leaving 10 bases between them. Per the germline V gene, CDR1 is MDHEN and CDR2 is SYDVKM. The CDR3 is 14 amino acids. CDR3: CASSRDVGNQPQHF. CDR3 bases: TGTGCCAGCAGTCGGGACGTTGGCAATCAGCCCCAGCATTTT. Complete variable domain (other parts from reference TRBV28 and TRBJ1-5): DVKVTQSSRYLVKRTGEKVFLECVQDMDHENMFWYRQDPGLGLRLIYFSYDVKMKEKGDIPEGYSVSREKKERFSLILESASTNQTSMYLCASSRDVGNQPQHFGDGTRLSIL.

CDR3 amino acids: CSVAGTEGQETQYF. CDR3 DNA sequence: TGCAGCGTCGCCGGGACAGAGGGCCAAGAGACCCAGTACTTC. The chain carries TRBV29-1 and TRBJ2-5; the match to TRBD1 covers 7 bases. Trimming at V came to 6 bases and at J to 1 base, leaving 8 bases not matched to a gene. The CDR3 extends over 14 amino acids. Germline V CDR1 and CDR2: SQVTM, ANQGSEA.